Each of the 5 T cell receptor beta chains below was sequenced from the same sample in a study of vaccination effects on CD4 cells after COVID-19. The assay was immunoSEQ multiplex PCR, and TCRdb's table has in-frame clones only and misses some. The sample contains around 59,000 clones, roughly 80% of which appear only once. ViraFEST used viral peptide pools to expand antigen-specific CD4+ T cells before sequencing. It was after more than nine days of culture that CD4+ T cells were isolated. Two doses of either BNT162b2 or mRNA-1273 were given to each participant. For these TCRs, the target antigens are not known. The sample was CD4+ T cells from PBMCs cultured with HCoV-OC43 spike peptides, taken after COVID-19 vaccination. Regarding subset: HCoV-OC43 spike overlapping peptide pool stimulation. The receptors come from a human donor who received a COVID-19 vaccine.

The rearrangement joins TRBV24-1 to TRBJ2-5, with 9 bases that match TRBD1. Per the germline V gene, CDR1 is KGHDR and CDR2 is SFDVKD. This CDR3 has 14 residues. With 9 bases clipped from V and 4 bases from J, the junction kept 8 bases outside the gene matches. In nucleotides, the CDR3 is TGTGCCACCGCCAAACAGGGGGCTTTAGAGACCCAGTACTTC. This translates into CATAKQGALETQYF.

The V and J genes are TRBV27 and TRBJ2-2; 12 bases align to TRBD2. Losses at the gene ends were 3 bases for V and 6 bases for J; bases not matched to a gene: 14. In germline, CDR1 is MNHEY, CDR2 SMNVEV (reference sequence). The CDR3 loop spans 19 amino acids. The CDR3 DNA reads TGTGCCAGCAGTTTGCTAGCGGGGGGGCCGTTCGAAGGATCCGGGGAGCTGTTTTTT. Translating it yields CASSLLAGGPFEGSGELFF.

CDR3 DNA sequence: TGTGCCAGCAGCGAGAGGGTCAGCCTCCAAGAGACCCAGTACTTC. Protein: CASSERVSLQETQYF. The chain has TRBV7-7 and TRBJ2-5; tentatively, D is TRBD2 (5 bases). The V gene lost 5 bases and the J gene lost 1 base, with 14 bases spanning the gap. Germline CDR1 and CDR2: SSHAT and FNYEAQ (reference sequence). This CDR3 spans 15 amino acids.

This chain links TRBV18 with TRBJ2-2; D is uncertain. The V and J ends lost 4 bases and 3 bases respectively, with 12 bases between them. CDR1 is KGHSH and CDR2 is LQKENI in the germline V gene. The CDR3 totals 15 residues. The CDR3 reads CASSLTYGDTGELFF. CDR3 DNA: TGTGCCAGCTCACTTACGTATGGGGACACCGGGGAGCTGTTTTTT.

Only one count was recorded for this clone. V and J are TRBV3-1 (or the pseudogene TRBV3-2) and TRBJ1-1; D remains unclear. The CDR3 contains 13 residues. The germline V and J ends were trimmed by 2 bases and 3 bases, with 7 bases remaining between them. Germline CDR1 is LGHDT and CDR2 is YNNKEL (reference sequence). In DNA form, the CDR3 reads TGTGCCAGCAGCCAATCCGGCCACACTGAAGCTTTCTTT. Translated: CASSQSGHTEAFF.